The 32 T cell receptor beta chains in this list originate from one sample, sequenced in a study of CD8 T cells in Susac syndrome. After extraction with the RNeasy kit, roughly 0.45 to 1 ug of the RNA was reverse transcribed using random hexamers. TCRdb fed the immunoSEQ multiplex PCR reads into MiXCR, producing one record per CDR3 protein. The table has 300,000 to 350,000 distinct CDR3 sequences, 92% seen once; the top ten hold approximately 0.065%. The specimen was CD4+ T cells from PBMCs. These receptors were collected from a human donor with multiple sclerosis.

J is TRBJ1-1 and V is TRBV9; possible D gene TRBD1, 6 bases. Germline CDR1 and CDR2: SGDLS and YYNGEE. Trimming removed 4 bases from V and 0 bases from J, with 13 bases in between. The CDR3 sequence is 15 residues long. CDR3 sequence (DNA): TGTGCCAGCAGCCGGGACAACATGATGAACACTGAAGCTTTCTTT. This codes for CASSRDNMMNTEAFF.

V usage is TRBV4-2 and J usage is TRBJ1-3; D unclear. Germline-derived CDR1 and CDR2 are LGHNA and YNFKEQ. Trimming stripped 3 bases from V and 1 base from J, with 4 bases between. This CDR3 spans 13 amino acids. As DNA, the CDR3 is TGTGCCAGCAGCCAGAGATCTGGAAACACCATATATTTT. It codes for CASSQRSGNTIYF.

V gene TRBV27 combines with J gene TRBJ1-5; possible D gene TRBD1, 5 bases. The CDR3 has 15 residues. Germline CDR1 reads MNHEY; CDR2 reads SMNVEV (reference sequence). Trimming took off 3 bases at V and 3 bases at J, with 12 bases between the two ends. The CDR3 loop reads CASSFRALNNQPQHF. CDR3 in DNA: TGTGCCAGCAGTTTCAGGGCGCTAAACAATCAGCCCCAGCATTTT.

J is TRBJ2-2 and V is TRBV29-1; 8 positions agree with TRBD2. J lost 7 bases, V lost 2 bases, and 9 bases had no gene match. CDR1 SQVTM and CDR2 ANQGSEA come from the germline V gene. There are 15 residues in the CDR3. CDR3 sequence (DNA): TGCAGCGTTGAAAGACGGGGGGGGCTTAGCGGGGAGCTGTTTTTT. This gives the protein CSVERRGGLSGELFF.

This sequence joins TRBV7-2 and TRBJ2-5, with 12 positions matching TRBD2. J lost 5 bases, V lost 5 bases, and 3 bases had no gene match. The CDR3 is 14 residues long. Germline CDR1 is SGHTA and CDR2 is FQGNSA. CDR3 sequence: CASSRGLAGETQYF. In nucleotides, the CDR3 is TGTGCCAGCAGCCGTGGACTAGCGGGGGAGACCCAGTACTTC.

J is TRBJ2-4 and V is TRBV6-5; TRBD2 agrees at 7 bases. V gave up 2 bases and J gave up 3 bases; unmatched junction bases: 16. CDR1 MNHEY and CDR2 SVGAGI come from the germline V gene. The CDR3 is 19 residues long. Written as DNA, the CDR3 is TGTGCCAGCAGTTACCCCGAGGGGACGGGGAGGGTATACAAAAACATTCAGTACTTC. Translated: CASSYPEGTGRVYKNIQYF.

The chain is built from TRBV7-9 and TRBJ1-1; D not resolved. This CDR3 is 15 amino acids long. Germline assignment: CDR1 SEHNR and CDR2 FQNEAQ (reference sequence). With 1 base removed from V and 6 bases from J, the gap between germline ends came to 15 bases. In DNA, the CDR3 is TGTGCCAGCAGCTTAGATGCAGCTCAATTTGCTGAAGCTTTCTTT. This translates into CASSLDAAQFAEAFF. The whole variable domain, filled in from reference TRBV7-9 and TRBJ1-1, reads DTGVSQNPRHKITKRGQNVTFRCDPISEHNRLYWYRQTLGQGPEFLTYFQNEAQLEKSRLLSDRFSAERPKGSFSTLEIQRTEQGDSAMYLCASSLDAAQFAEAFFGQGTRLTVV.

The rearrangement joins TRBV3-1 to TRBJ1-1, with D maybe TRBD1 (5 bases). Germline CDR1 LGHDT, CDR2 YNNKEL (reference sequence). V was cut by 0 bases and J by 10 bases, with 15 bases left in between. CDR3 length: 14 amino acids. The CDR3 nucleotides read TGTGCCAGCAGCCAAGAGTCGAGAAGGACACCAGCTTTCTTT. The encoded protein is CASSQESRRTPAFF.

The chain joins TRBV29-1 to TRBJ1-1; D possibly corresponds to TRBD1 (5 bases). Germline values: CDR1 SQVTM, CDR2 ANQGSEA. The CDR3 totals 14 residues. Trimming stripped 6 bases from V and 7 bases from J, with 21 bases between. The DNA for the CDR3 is TGCAGCGTCATCGGTAGGAGGGGACCGTATGAAGCTTTCTTT. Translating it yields CSVIGRRGPYEAFF.

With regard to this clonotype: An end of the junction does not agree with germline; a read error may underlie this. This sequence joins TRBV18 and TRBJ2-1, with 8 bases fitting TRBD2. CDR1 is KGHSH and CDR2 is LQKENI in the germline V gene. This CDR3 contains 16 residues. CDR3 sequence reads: CASSQIAGLRHKEQFF. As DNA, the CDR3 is TGTGCCAGCTCACAAATAGCGGGACTCCGGCACAAGGAGCAGTTCTTC.

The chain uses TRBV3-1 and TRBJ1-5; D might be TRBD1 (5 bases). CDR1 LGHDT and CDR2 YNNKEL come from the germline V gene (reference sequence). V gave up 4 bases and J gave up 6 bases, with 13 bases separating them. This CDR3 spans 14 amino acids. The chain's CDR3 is CASSLTGDSQPQHF. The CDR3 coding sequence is TGTGCCAGCAGCCTTACAGGAGACAGTCAGCCCCAGCATTTT.

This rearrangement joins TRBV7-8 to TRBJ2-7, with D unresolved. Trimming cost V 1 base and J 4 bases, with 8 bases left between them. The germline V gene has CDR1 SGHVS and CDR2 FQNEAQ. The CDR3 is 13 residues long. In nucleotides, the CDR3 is TGTGCCAGCAGCTTAGGGGTGAGATACGAGCAGTACTTC. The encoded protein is CASSLGVRYEQYF. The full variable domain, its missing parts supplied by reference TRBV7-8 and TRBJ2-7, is GAGVSQSPRYKVAKRGQDVALRCDPISGHVSLFWYQQALGQGPEFLTYFQNEAQLDKSGLPSDRFFAERPEGSVSTLKIQRTQQEDSAVYLCASSLGVRYEQYFGPGTRLTVT.

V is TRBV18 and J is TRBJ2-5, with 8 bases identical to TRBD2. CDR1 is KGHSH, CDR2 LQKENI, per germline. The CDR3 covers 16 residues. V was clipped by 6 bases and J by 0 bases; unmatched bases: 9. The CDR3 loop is CASSLTGGSNQETQYF. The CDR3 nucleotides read TGTGCCAGCTCCCTCACGGGAGGGAGCAACCAAGAGACCCAGTACTTC.

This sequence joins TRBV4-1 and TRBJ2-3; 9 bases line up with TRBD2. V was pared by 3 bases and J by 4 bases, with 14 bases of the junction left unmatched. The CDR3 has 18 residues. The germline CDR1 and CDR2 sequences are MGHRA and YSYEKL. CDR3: CASSHPPGTSNLADTQYF. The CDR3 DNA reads TGCGCCAGCAGCCATCCCCCCGGGACTAGCAATTTAGCAGATACGCAGTATTTT.

This CDR3 reads CASSFGSRVETQYF. DNA of the CDR3: TGTGCCAGCAGCTTTGGGTCCCGAGTGGAGACCCAGTACTTC. V gene TRBV3-1 combines with J gene TRBJ2-5; D unclear. The CDR3 totals 14 residues. V was clipped by 5 bases and J by 5 bases, with 15 bases between them. CDR1 and CDR2 from the germline V gene are LGHDT and YNNKEL (reference sequence).

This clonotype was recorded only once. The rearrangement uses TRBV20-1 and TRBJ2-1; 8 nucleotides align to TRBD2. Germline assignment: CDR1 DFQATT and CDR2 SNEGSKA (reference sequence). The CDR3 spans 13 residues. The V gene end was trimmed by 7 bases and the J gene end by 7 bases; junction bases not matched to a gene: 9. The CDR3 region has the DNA TGCAGTGTAGGGGTAGCGGGAATGAATGAGCAGTTCTTC. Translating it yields CSVGVAGMNEQFF.

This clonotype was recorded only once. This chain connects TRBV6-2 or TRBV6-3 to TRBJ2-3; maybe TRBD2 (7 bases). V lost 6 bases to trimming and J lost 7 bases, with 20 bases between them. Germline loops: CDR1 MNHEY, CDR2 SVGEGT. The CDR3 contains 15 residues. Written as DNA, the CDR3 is TGTGCCAGCAGCAAGGGGGACTATAGTCGATATACGCAGTATTTT. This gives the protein CASSKGDYSRYTQYF.

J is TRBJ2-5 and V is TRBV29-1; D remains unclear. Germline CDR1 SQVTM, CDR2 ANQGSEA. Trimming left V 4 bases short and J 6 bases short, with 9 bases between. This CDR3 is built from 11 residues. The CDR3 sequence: CSVGLEQTQYF. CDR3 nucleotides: TGCAGCGTTGGTTTGGAGCAGACCCAGTACTTC.

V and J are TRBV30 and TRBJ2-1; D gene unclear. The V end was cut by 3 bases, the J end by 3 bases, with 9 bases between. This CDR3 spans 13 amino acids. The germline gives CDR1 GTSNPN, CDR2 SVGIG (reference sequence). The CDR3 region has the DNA TGTGCCTGGAGGGTTAGGGACTACAATGAGCAGTTCTTC. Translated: CAWRVRDYNEQFF.

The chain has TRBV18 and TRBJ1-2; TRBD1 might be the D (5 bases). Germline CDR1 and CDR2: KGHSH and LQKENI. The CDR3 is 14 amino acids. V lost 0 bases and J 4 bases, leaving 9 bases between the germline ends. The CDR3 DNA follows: TGTGCCAGCTCACCACCCGACAGTCGCTATGGCTACACCTTC. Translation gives CASSPPDSRYGYTF.

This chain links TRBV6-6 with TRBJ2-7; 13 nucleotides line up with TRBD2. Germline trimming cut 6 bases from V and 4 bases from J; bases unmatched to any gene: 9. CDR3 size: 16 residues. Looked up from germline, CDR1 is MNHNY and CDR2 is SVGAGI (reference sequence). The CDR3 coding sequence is TGTGCCAGCAGACACCGGACTAGCGGGAGAAGTTACGAGCAGTACTTC. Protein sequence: CASRHRTSGRSYEQYF.

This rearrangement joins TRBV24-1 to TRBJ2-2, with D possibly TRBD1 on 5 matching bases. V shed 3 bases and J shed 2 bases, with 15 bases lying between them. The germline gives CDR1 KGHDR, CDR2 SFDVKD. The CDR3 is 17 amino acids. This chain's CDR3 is CATSDLTGDLNTGELFF. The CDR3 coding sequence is TGTGCCACCAGTGATCTCACAGGAGACCTAAACACCGGGGAGCTGTTTTTT.

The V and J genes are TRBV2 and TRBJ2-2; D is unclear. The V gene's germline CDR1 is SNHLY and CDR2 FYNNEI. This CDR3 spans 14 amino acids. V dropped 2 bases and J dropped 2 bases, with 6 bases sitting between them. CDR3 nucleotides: TGTGCCAGCAGTGAATGGGCTAACACCGGGGAGCTGTTTTTT. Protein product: CASSEWANTGELFF.

The CDR3 region has the DNA TGTGCCAGCAGCTTAGCGAGGGACGCCAGGGCACTAGGCTACGAGCAGTACTTC. This encodes CASSLARDARALGYEQYF. The chain links TRBV7-9 to TRBJ2-7, with D perhaps assigned TRBD1 or TRBD2 (5 bases each). CDR3 length: 18 amino acids. V was cut by 0 bases and J by 3 bases, with 21 bases left in between. Germline V CDR1 and CDR2: SEHNR, FQNEAQ (reference sequence).

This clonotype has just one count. As DNA, the CDR3 is TGTGCCAGTAGTAAAACAGTCGGAAATCAGCCCCAGCATTTT. Protein sequence: CASSKTVGNQPQHF. The gene calls are TRBV19 and TRBJ1-5; D is unclear. The CDR3 runs to 14 residues. Germline assignment: CDR1 LNHDA and CDR2 SQIVND (reference sequence). V lost 4 bases, J lost 4 bases, and 11 bases lay in between.

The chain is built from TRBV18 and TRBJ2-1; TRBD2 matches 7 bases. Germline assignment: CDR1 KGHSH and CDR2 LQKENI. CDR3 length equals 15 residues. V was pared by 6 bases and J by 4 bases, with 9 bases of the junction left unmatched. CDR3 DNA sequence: TGTGCCAGCTCCTTCGCGGGAGTGCAGTACAATGAGCAGTTCTTC. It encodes CASSFAGVQYNEQFF.

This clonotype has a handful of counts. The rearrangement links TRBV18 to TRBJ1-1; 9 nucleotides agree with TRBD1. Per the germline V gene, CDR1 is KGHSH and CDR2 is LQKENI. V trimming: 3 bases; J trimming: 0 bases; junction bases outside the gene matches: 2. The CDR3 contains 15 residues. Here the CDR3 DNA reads TGTGCCAGCTCACCGGACAGGGGTATGAACACTGAAGCTTTCTTT. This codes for CASSPDRGMNTEAFF.

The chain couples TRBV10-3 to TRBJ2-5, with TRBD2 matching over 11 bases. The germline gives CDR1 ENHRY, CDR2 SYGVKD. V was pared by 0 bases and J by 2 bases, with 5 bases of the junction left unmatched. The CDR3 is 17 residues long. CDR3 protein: CAISESGSGREQETQYF. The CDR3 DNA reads TGTGCCATCAGTGAGTCAGGTAGCGGGAGGGAACAAGAGACCCAGTACTTC.

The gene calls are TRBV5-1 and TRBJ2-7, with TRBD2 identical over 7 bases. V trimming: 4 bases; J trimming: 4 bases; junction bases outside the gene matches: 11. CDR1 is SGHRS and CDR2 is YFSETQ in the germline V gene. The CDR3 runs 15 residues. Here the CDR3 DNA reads TGCGCCAGCAGCCGGGGCGAACAGCGGGGTTACGAGCAGTACTTC. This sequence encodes CASSRGEQRGYEQYF.

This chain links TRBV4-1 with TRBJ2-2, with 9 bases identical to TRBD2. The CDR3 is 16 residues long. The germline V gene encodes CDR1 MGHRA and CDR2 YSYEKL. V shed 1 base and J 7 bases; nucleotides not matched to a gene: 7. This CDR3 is CASSQVQREVFGELFF. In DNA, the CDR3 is TGCGCCAGCAGCCAAGTCCAGCGGGAGGTTTTCGGGGAGCTGTTTTTT.

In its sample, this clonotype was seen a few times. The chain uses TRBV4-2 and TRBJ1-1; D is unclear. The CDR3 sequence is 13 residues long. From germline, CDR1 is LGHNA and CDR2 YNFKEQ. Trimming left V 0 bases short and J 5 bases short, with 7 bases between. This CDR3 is CASSQDRRTEAFF. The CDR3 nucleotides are TGTGCCAGCAGCCAAGACAGGAGGACTGAAGCTTTCTTT.

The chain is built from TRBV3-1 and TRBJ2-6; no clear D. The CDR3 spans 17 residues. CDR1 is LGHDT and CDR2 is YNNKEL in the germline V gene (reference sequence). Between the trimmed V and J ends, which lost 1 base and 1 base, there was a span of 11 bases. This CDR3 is CASSQGPPRSGANVLTF. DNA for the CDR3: TGTGCCAGCAGCCAAGGTCCGCCGAGATCTGGGGCCAACGTCCTGACTTTC.